The sequence of this T cell receptor beta chain was determined in a study of response to subunit inactivated influenza vaccine. Using its own MiXCR run on the RT-PCR reads, TCRdb lists one record per CDR3 protein. The sample yields about 540,000 distinct CDR3 sequences, under 30% seen once. This clonotype was observed a handful of times. Trimming shortened V by 5 bases and J by 2 bases, and 7 bases separated the two germline ends. The germline gives CDR1 KGHSH, CDR2 LQKENI. This CDR3 comprises 13 residues. These data were also filed under a second study, of T cells expressing NK-cell markers. This second study notes: Scientists made TCR beta cDNA using 5'RACE template switching with UMIs. Serological testing identified seven of the eight sequenced donors as HCMV-seropositive and one as seronegative. Each of 6 or 7 donors carried dominant NKG2C+ clonotypes accounting for roughly 1.0-7.5% of CD8+ T cells.

The sequence came from a man between 45 and 60 years old who received an inactivated influenza vaccine. The V call is TRBV18, the J call TRBJ1-3, with D hard to call. This specimen was CD4+ T cells sorted from PBMCs, taken less than 13 days after vaccination. CDR3 DNA sequence: TGTGCCAGCTCAGGAGCAGCTGGAAACACCATATATTTT. Amino acid sequence: CASSGAAGNTIYF.